One T cell receptor (beta chain) is described in this entry. The CDR3 is 14 amino acids. Germline V lookup: CDR1 MGHDK, CDR2 SYGVNS. The TCR libraries each used total RNA (approximately 3,300 ng per library). No DNA is given; TCRdb re-called the 5' RACE reads and lists each CDR3 protein once. This sample's table reports 310,000 or so distinct CDR3 sequences. The record originates from a study of monozygotic twins with inflammatory bowel disease. The chain links TRBV25-1 to TRBJ2-2; no DNA is available, so the TRBD1 call from TCRdb remains unchecked. Material for sequencing was blood. The receptor was isolated from a human donor with ulcerative colitis or Crohn's disease, or a healthy co-twin of an affected twin (not recorded which). The CDR3 reads CASSPRFNTGELFF. Looking up the rest from reference TRBV25-1 and TRBJ2-2 gives the full variable domain: EADIYQTPRYLVIGTGKKITLECSQTMGHDKMYWYQQDPGMELHLIHYSYGVNSTEKGDLSSESTVSRIRTEHFPLTLESARPSHTSQYLCASSPRFNTGELFFGEGSRLTVL.